This TCR beta chain was obtained from a study of blood T cell repertoires in COVID-19. Study-level information: Acute and convalescent COVID-19 samples came from the United States, Italy and Spain. The cDNA or gDNA used as material had been derived from T cells, B-cell-depleted T cells, or PBMCs.

Per the original methods: Nucleated cell counts were estimated from reference gene primer amplification. Sequencing was performed with immunoSEQ multiplex PCR; in TCRdb, only in-frame clones are kept and a portion is missing. V and J calls and clone size come straight from that table; D and trimming were deduced from the DNA. The sample lists 150,000 or so clones, about 80% occurring once. This receptor was obtained from a woman aged 55-69 years with acute or convalescent COVID-19. Sequencing was carried out using peripheral blood.

The CDR3 DNA reads TGTGCCAGCAGCTTAGAGGGGGCGCTTGCTGAAGCTTTCTTT. Its protein is CASSLEGALAEAFF. This sequence joins TRBV7-9 and TRBJ1-1; 7 positions match TRBD1. CDR1 and CDR2 (germline): SEHNR, FQNEAQ (reference sequence). Trimming at V came to 1 base and at J to 6 bases, leaving 5 bases not matched to a gene. The CDR3 length is 14 residues.